This T cell receptor (beta chain) appears in the sequencing data of a study of glioma-infiltrating T cells after dendritic cell vaccination. Study background: Monocyte-derived dendritic cells, cultured seven days with IL-4 and GM-CSF, were pulsed with autologous tumor lysate. Whole-study findings and limits: Only a small number of patients had complete blood and tumor samples.

The time point is: after dendritic cell vaccination, including at tumor progression/relapse. Before vaccination, two weeks after the third vaccination, and at progression, PBMC were collected. Some clones are missing from TCRdb's copy, which holds only in-frame ones; the method was immunoSEQ multiplex PCR. Seen here are 65,000 or so clones, about nine tenths observed once, and the top ten hold 11%. For this clone: Its specificity is not known.

The source material was blood, sampled after dendritic cell vaccination. This receptor was identified in a human donor with glioblastoma.

The chain's CDR3 is CASELAGGSTGELFF. The CDR3, as DNA: TGCGCCAGCGAACTAGCGGGGGGATCCACCGGGGAGCTGTTTTTT. This chain connects TRBV5-1 to TRBJ2-2; 12 bases agree with TRBD2. Trimming took 7 bases from V and 4 from J; bases not matched to a gene: 5. The CDR3 is 15 residues long. Germline values: CDR1 SGHRS, CDR2 YFSETQ.